The 12 T cell receptor beta chains below all came from one sample that was sequenced in a study of shared clonotypes between healthy human individuals. Here immunoSEQ multiplex PCR was the method, and the copy in TCRdb shows in-frame clones only, minus some. The sample holds a few million clones, roughly 90% seen once. The sequenced sample consisted of naive CD4+ T cells from PBMCs. Noted subset: CD45RA+ positively selected. These receptors came from a man in his late teens or twenties in good health. Some clones in this sample may be carry-over from other donors' samples.

The chain uses TRBV5-6 and TRBJ2-5, with a weak D call TRBD2 (6 bases). The germline V gene has CDR1 SGHDT and CDR2 YYEEEE. This CDR3 is built from 16 residues. V gave up 1 base and J gave up 4 bases, with 17 bases separating them. CDR3 DNA: TGTGCCAGCAGCTTGCTCGGGGTCGCGCGGGGAGAGACCCAGTACTTC. It is translated as CASSLLGVARGETQYF.

The chain combines TRBV30 with TRBJ1-2; 8 nucleotides align to TRBD1. Looked up from germline, CDR1 is GTSNPN and CDR2 is SVGIG (reference sequence). Germline trimming cut 0 bases from V and 7 bases from J; bases unmatched to any gene: 10. The CDR3 runs to 15 residues. As DNA, the CDR3 is TGTGCCTGGAGTGTCTTGCAGGGGGCTTCTCGTGGCTACACCTTC. Translation: CAWSVLQGASRGYTF.

For the CDR3, the DNA is TGTGCCAGCAGGGATATGGTCGGGGAGGAGGTCACTGAAGCTTTCTTT. The encoded protein is CASRDMVGEEVTEAFF. The genes are TRBV27 and TRBJ1-1; D unclear. Germline CDR1 and CDR2: MNHEY and SMNVEV (reference sequence). V was clipped by 6 bases and J by 4 bases, with 21 bases between them. The CDR3 is 16 amino acids.

The chain joins TRBV11-2 to TRBJ1-1; D is uncertain. Germline loops: CDR1 SGHAT, CDR2 FQNNGV. The germline V and J ends were trimmed by 0 bases and 7 bases, with 9 bases remaining between them. The CDR3 extends over 13 amino acids. As DNA, the CDR3 is TGTGCCAGCAGCTTAGATCTTAACGGTGAAGCTTTCTTT. This translates into CASSLDLNGEAFF.

The chain couples TRBV28 to TRBJ1-1; D remains ambiguous. The V end lost 6 bases, the J end lost 6 bases, and 23 bases lay between the germline ends. The CDR3 runs to 16 residues. CDR1 is MDHEN and CDR2 is SYDVKM in the germline V gene. This CDR3 reads CASSPNSRPISPEAFF. CDR3 sequence (DNA): TGTGCCAGCAGCCCTAACTCCCGACCTATCAGCCCTGAAGCTTTCTTT.

The V gene is TRBV11-3, the J gene TRBJ2-3; D is uncertain. Germline values: CDR1 SGHNT, CDR2 YENEEA. This CDR3 spans 13 amino acids. With 0 bases removed from V and 6 bases from J, the gap between germline ends came to 7 bases. CDR3 sequence: CASSLEPGDTQYF. The CDR3 DNA is TGTGCCAGCAGCTTAGAGCCCGGGGATACGCAGTATTTT. The full variable domain, its missing parts supplied by reference TRBV11-3 and TRBJ2-3, is EAGVVQSPRYKIIEKKQPVAFWCNPISGHNTLYWYLQNLGQGPELLIRYENEEAVDDSQLPKDRFSAERLKGVDSTLKIQPAELGDSAVYLCASSLEPGDTQYFGPGTRLTVL.

The rearrangement uses TRBV4-3 and TRBJ2-3, with a weak D call TRBD2 (6 bases). V was trimmed by 4 bases and J by 3 bases, leaving 14 bases between them. CDR1 is LGHNA and CDR2 is YSLEER in the germline V gene. The CDR3 loop spans 15 amino acids. CDR3 in amino acids: CASSRDSFRTDTQYF. Written as DNA, the CDR3 is TGCGCCAGCAGCCGGGACTCGTTCCGAACAGATACGCAGTATTTT.

On this clone: The same CDR3 arises from other DNA sequences in this sample as well. The V call is TRBV28, the J call TRBJ2-2, with no clear D. The CDR3 covers 12 residues. Trimming shortened V by 2 bases and J by 5 bases, and 3 bases separated the two germline ends. CDR1 and CDR2 (germline): MDHEN, SYDVKM. The CDR3 reads CASSLLTGELFF. As DNA, the CDR3 is TGTGCCAGCAGTTTACTAACCGGGGAGCTGTTTTTT.

V is TRBV6-6 and J is TRBJ2-7; 8 nucleotides align to TRBD1. The V gene end was trimmed by 5 bases and the J gene end by 4 bases; junction bases not matched to a gene: 7. CDR3 length equals 14 residues. The germline gives CDR1 MNHNY, CDR2 SVGAGI (reference sequence). CDR3 sequence: CASSTGGLNYEQYF. Written as DNA, the CDR3 is TGTGCCAGCAGTACAGGGGGACTTAATTACGAGCAGTACTTC.

The chain recombines TRBV27 with TRBJ2-7; 7 bases fit TRBD2. This CDR3 contains 13 residues. Germline lookup yields CDR1 MNHEY and CDR2 SMNVEV (reference sequence). V trimming: 6 bases; J trimming: 2 bases; junction bases outside the gene matches: 4. CDR3 DNA sequence: TGTGCCAGCAGATCTAGCGGCACCTACGAGCAGTACTTC. Protein sequence: CASRSSGTYEQYF.

The V call is TRBV14, the J call TRBJ2-3; D is undetermined. The CDR3 has 15 residues. The V gene lost 4 bases and the J gene lost 6 bases, with 17 bases spanning the gap. Germline CDR1 reads SGHDN; CDR2 reads FVKESK. CDR3 DNA sequence: TGTGCCAGCAGCCTCCTGGTACGCCCTTCGGATACGCAGTATTTT. It translates to CASSLLVRPSDTQYF.

As to this clone: The same CDR3 arises from other DNA sequences in this sample as well. The V and J genes are TRBV19 and TRBJ1-5, with a possible D match to TRBD1 (5 bases). CDR1 is LNHDA and CDR2 is SQIVND in the germline V gene (reference sequence). The CDR3 consists of 15 residues. The germline V and J ends were trimmed by 1 base and 4 bases, with 11 bases remaining between them. In DNA, the CDR3 is TGTGCCAGTAGTATAGTCGGGGGTCCTAATCAGCCCCAGCATTTT. Translated, it gives CASSIVGGPNQPQHF.